The next 3 T cell receptor beta chains were all read from a single sample in a study of T cells after yellow fever vaccination (dated by TCRdb to between 2018 and 2021). Library prep was done by 5' RACE. Sequencing instrument: Illumina HiSeq 2500. TCRdb itself trimmed the public reads at Q25 with fastp, ran MiXCR and retained productive beta chains. Each CDR3 protein gets just one entry, which takes the most common genes and DNA from the rows behind it. The sample table contains 200,000 to 250,000 distinct CDR3 sequences; only one count was recorded for less than 9% of them. The biggest ten clones account for approximately 0.87% of the sample. The treatment or condition tag for this specimen amounts to: live attenuated yellow fever vaccine strain. The sample was CD4+ T cells sorted from PBMCs, taken 15 days after the yellow fever booster vaccination. Source of these receptors: a man aged 30-40 years who received the YFV17D yellow fever vaccine.

This clonotype came up many times. Here the CDR3 DNA reads TGTGCCATCAGTGAGTCAGGTGTGGACACTGAAGCTTTCTTT. It specifies CAISESGVDTEAFF. The chain recombines TRBV10-3 with TRBJ1-1; D is ambiguous. CDR3 length: 14 residues. V was clipped by 0 bases and J by 3 bases, with 8 bases between them. In germline, CDR1 is ENHRY, CDR2 SYGVKD.

This clonotype was seen many times. The chain carries TRBV9 and TRBJ1-1, with no clear D. CDR1 is SGDLS and CDR2 is YYNGEE in the germline V gene. Trimming stripped 0 bases from V and 0 bases from J, with 3 bases between. This CDR3 contains 13 residues. CDR3 DNA: TGTGCCAGCAGCGTAGCCGTGAACACTGAAGCTTTCTTT. Protein product: CASSVAVNTEAFF.

This clonotype was observed a few times. The V and J genes are TRBV6-2 or TRBV6-3 and TRBJ2-2; D remains ambiguous. V gave up 2 bases and J gave up 5 bases, with 6 bases separating them. Germline-derived CDR1 and CDR2 are MNHEY and SVGEGT. CDR3 length equals 13 residues. The CDR3 is CASSYAVTGELFF. CDR3 DNA sequence: TGTGCCAGCAGTTACGCAGTAACCGGGGAGCTGTTTTTT.